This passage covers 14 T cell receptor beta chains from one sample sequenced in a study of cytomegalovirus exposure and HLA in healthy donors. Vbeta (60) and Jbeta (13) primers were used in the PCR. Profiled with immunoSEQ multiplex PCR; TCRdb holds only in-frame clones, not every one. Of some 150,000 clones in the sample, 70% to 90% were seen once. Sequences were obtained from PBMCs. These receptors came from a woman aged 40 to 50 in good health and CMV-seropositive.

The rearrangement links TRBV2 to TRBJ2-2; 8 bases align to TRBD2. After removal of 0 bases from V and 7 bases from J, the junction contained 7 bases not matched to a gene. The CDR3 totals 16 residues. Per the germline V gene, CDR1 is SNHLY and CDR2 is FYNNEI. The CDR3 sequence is CASSEAGRGLDGELFF. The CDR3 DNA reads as TGTGCCAGCAGTGAAGCCGGGAGGGGCCTCGACGGGGAGCTGTTTTTT.

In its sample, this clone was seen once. CDR3 region: CASSLLAGGGMETQYF. CDR3 nucleotide sequence: TGTGCCAGCAGCCTTTTAGCGGGAGGAGGAATGGAGACCCAGTACTTC. The chain links TRBV5-6 to TRBJ2-5; 10 bases line up with TRBD2. CDR3 length equals 16 residues. Germline V CDR1 and CDR2: SGHDT, YYEEEE. V dropped 4 bases and J dropped 5; count of bases not matched to a gene: 11.

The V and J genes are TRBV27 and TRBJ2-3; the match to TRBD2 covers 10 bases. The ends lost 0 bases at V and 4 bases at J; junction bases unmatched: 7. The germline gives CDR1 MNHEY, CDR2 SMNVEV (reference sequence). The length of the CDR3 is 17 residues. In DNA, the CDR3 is TGTGCCAGCAGTTTATCCGAGCTAGCGGGAGCTGCAGATACGCAGTATTTT. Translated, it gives CASSLSELAGAADTQYF.

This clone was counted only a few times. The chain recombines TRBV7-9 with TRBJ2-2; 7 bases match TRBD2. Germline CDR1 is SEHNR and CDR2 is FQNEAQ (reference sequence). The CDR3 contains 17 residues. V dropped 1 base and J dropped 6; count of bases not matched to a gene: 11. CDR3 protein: CASSLGLGGRSPGELFF. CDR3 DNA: TGTGCCAGCAGCTTAGGACTAGGCGGGAGATCCCCCGGGGAGCTGTTTTTT.

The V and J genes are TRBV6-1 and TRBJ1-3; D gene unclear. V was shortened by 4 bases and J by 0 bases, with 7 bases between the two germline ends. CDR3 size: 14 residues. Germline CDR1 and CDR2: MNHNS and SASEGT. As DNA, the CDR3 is TGTGCCAGCAGTGCGGTCATCTCTGGAAACACCATATATTTT. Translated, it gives CASSAVISGNTIYF.

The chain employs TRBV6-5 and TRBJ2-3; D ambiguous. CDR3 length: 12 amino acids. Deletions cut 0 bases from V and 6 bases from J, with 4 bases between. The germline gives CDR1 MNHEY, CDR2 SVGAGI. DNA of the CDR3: TGTGCCAGCAGTTACTCCGGGGATACGCAGTATTTT. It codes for CASSYSGDTQYF.

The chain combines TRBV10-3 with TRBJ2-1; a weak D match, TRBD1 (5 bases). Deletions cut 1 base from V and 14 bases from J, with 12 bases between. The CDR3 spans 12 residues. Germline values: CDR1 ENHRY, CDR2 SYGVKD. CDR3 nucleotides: TGTGCCATCAGTGAGTACCAGGGTCTTGAGTTCTTC. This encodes CAISEYQGLEFF.

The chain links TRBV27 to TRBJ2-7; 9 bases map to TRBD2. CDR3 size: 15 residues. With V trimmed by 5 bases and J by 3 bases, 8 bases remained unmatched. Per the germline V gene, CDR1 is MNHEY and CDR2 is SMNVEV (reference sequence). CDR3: CASSVIAGVFYEQYF. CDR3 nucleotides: TGTGCCAGCAGTGTTATAGCGGGAGTGTTCTACGAGCAGTACTTC.

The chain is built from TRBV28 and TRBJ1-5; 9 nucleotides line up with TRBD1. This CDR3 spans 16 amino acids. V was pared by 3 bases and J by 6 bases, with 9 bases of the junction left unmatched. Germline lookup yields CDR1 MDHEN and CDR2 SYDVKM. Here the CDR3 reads CASSFSGTGSRQPQHF. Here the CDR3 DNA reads TGTGCCAGCAGTTTTTCCGGGACAGGGTCCCGTCAGCCCCAGCATTTT.

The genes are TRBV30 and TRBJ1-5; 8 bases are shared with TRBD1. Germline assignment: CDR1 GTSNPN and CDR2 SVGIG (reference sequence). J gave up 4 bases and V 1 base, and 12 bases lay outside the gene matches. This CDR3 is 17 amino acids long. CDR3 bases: TGTGCCTGGAGTGGGGGGACCGGGACAGGTAGGAATCAGCCCCAGCATTTT. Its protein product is CAWSGGTGTGRNQPQHF. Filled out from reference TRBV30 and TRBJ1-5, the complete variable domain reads SQTIHQWPATLVQPVGSPLSLECTVEGTSNPNLYWYRQAAGRGLQLLFYSVGIGQISSEVPQNLSASRPQDRQFILSSKKLLLSDSGFYLCAWSGGTGTGRNQPQHFGDGTRLSIL.

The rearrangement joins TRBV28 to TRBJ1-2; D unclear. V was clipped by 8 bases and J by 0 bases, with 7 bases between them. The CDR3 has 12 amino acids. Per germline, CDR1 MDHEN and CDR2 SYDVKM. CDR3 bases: TGTGCCAGCGGGCCCGCTAACTATGGCTACACCTTC. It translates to CASGPANYGYTF.

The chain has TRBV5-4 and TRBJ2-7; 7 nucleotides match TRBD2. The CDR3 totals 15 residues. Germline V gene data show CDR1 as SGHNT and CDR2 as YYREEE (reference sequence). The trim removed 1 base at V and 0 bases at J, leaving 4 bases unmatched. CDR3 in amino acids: CASSLTGLPSYEQYF. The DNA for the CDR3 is TGTGCCAGCAGCTTGACGGGACTACCCTCCTACGAGCAGTACTTC.

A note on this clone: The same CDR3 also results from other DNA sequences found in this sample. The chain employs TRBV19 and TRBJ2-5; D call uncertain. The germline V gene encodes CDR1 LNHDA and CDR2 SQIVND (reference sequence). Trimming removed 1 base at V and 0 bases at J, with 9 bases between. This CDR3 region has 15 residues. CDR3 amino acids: CASSIGGRNQETQYF. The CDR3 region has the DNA TGTGCCAGTAGTATAGGAGGAAGGAACCAAGAGACCCAGTACTTC.

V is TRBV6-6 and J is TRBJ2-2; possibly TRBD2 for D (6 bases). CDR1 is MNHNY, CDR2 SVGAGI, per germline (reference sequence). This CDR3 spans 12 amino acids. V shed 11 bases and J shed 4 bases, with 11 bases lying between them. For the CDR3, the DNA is TGTGCCCTGGGGGGAGGCACCGGGGAGCTGTTTTTT. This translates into CALGGGTGELFF.